Reported below is one TCR beta chain. Its target is unknown. The same CDR3 is also encoded by other DNA sequences in this sample. The assay was carried out at the deep level. The repertoire was sequenced with immunoSEQ multiplex PCR; TCRdb's copy has only in-frame clones and lacks some. The table lists fewer than 850,000 clones, 90% to 98% of them singletons. The naive CD8 fraction comprised CD45RO-negative cells positively selected for CCR7 and excluded terminally differentiated effector memory CD45RA+ cells. Germline trimming cut 2 bases from V and 4 bases from J; bases unmatched to any gene: 4. The CDR3 contains 14 residues. Germline V gives CDR1 SGDLS, CDR2 YYNGEE. This record comes from a study of shared clonotypes between healthy human individuals. Study-wide points: Investigators expected sequencing depth to affect clonotype sharing among donors.

The sequencing input was naive CD8+ T cells sorted from blood. The TCR was taken from a man under 40 in good health. This chain links TRBV9 with TRBJ2-7; 9 nucleotides agree with TRBD1. CDR3 nucleotides: TGTGCCAGCAGCGTCACAGGGGGCGGGTACGAGCAGTACTTC. It codes for CASSVTGGGYEQYF.